The T cell receptor beta chain described here comes from a study of control samples from healthy donors and cancer patients. Germline CDR1 and CDR2: SNHLY and FYNNEI. Between the trimmed V and J ends, which lost 4 bases and 1 base, there was a span of 7 bases. The CDR3 extends over 13 amino acids. The table came from immunoSEQ multiplex PCR; TCRdb's copy has only in-frame clones and leaves some out. This table holds about 97,000 clones, approximately 90% found once. What was sequenced was blood. This TCR derives from a man aged 25-45 years in good health. V usage is TRBV2 and J usage is TRBJ1-1, with a tentative D call TRBD1 (5 bases). The CDR3: CASSVRANTEAFF. Here the CDR3 DNA reads TGTGCCAGCAGTGTCAGGGCGAACACTGAAGCTTTCTTT.